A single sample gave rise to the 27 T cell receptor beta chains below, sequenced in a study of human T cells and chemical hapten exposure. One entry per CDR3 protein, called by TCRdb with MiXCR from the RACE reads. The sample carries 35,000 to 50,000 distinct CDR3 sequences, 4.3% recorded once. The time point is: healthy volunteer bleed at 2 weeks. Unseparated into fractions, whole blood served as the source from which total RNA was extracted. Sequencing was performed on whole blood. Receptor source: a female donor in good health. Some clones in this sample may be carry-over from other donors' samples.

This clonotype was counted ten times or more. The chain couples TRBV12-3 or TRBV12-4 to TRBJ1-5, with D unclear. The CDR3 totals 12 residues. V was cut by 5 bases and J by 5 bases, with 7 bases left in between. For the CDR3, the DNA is TGTGCCAGCAGTCGGAATTATCAGCCCCAGCATTTT. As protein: CASSRNYQPQHF.

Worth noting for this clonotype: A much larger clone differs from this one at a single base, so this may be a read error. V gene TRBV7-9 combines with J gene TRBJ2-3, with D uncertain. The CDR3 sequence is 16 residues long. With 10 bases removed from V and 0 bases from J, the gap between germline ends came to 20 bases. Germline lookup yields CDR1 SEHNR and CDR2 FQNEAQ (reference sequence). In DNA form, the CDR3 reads TGTGCCAATACCCCCTTCCCCCAAGCTAGCACAGATACGCAGTATTTT. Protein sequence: CANTPFPQASTDTQYF.

The CDR3 region has the DNA TGCAGCACCGGACAGGGTTTAGGAGGCGACACCTTC. Translating gives CSTGQGLGGDTF. This sequence joins TRBV29-1 and TRBJ1-2; 8 nucleotides line up with TRBD1. Per germline, CDR1 SQVTM and CDR2 ANQGSEA. The V and J ends lost 8 bases and 12 bases, in that order; junction bases with no gene match: 14. The CDR3 extends over 12 amino acids.

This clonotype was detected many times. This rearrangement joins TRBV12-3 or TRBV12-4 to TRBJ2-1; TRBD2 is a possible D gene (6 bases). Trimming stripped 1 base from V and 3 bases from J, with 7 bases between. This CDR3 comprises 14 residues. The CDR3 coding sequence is TGTGCCAGCAGTTTAGGGGGGGACTACAATGAGCAGTTCTTC. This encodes CASSLGGDYNEQFF.

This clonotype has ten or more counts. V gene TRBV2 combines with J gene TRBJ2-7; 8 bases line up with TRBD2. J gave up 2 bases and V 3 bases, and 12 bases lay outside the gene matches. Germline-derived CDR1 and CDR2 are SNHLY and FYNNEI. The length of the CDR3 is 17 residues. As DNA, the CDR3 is TGTGCCAGCAGTGATACCCCCGGGAGGGGCTTCGCCTACGAGCAGTACTTC. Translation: CASSDTPGRGFAYEQYF. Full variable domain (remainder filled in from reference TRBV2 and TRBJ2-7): EPEVTQTPSHQVTQMGQEVILRCVPISNHLYFYWYRQILGQKVEFLVSFYNNEISEKSEIFDDQFSVERPDGSNFTLKIRSTKLEDSAMYFCASSDTPGRGFAYEQYFGPGTRLTVT.

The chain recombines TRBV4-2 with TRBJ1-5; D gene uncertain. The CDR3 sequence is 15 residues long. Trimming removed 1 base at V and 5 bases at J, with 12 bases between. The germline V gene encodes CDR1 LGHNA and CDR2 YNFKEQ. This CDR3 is CASSQVLSEDQPQHF. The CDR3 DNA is TGTGCCAGCAGCCAAGTTTTGTCCGAGGATCAGCCCCAGCATTTT.

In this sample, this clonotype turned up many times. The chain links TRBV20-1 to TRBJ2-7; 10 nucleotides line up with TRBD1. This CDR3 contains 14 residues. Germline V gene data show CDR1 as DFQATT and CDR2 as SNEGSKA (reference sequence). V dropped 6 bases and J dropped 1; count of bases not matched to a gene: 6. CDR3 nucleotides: TGCAGTGCGTCATGGACAGGGGGGTCCTACGAGCAGTACTTC. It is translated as CSASWTGGSYEQYF.

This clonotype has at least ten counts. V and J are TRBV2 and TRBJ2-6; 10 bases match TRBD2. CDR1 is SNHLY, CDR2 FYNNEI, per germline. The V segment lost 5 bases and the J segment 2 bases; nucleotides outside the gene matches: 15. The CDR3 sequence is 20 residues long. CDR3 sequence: CASSILSGGAEVAGANVLTF. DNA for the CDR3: TGTGCCAGCAGTATCCTAAGCGGGGGGGCCGAAGTCGCTGGGGCCAACGTCCTGACTTTC.

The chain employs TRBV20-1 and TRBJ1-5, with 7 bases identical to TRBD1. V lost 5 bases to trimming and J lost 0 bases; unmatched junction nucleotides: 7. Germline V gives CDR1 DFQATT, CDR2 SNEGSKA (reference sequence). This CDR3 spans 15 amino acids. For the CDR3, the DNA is TGCAGTGCTCAAGGGACAGTTTATAGCAATCAGCCCCAGCATTTT. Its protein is CSAQGTVYSNQPQHF.

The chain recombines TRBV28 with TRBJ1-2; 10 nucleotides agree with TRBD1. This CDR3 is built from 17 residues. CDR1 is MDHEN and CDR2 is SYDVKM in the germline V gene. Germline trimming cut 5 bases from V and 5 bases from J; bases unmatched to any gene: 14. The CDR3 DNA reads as TGTGCCAGCAGTGAGACCGGGACAGGGGTGTATTGGTATGGCTACACCTTC. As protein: CASSETGTGVYWYGYTF.

The CDR3 DNA reads as TGTGCCAGCAGTATGGCGGGGGGTAACGAGCAGTACTTC. Amino acids: CASSMAGGNEQYF. The chain is built from TRBV27 and TRBJ2-7; 8 bases fit TRBD2. Germline V gene lookup returns CDR1 MNHEY and CDR2 SMNVEV (reference sequence). V gave up 5 bases and J gave up 5 bases; unmatched junction bases: 5. The CDR3 spans 13 residues.

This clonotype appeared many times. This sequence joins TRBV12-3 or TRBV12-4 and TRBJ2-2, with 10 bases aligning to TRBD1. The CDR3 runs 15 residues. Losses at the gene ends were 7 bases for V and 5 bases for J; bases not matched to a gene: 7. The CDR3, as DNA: TGTGCCAGCAAAACCGGGACAGGGGAAACCGGGGAGCTGTTTTTT. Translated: CASKTGTGETGELFF.

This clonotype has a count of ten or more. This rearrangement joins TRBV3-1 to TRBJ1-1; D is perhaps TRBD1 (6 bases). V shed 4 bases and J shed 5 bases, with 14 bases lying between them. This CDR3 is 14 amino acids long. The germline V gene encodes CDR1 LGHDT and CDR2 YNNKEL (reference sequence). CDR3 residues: CASSPQGGRTEAFF. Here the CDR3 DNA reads TGTGCCAGCAGCCCACAGGGTGGTAGGACTGAAGCTTTCTTT.

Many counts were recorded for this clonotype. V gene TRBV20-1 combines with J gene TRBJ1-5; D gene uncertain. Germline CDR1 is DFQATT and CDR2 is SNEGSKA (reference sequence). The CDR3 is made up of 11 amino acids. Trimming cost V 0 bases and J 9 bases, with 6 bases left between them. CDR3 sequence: CSARDGGPQHF. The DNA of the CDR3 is TGCAGTGCTAGAGATGGAGGGCCCCAGCATTTT.

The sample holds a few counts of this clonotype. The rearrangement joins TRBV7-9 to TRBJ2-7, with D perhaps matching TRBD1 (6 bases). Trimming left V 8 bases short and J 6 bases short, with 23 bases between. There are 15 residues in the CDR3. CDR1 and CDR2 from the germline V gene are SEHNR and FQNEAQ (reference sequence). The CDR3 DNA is TGTGCCAGCGGAACTTTCCGGGACACCCCGAGCGAGCAGTACTTC. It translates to CASGTFRDTPSEQYF.

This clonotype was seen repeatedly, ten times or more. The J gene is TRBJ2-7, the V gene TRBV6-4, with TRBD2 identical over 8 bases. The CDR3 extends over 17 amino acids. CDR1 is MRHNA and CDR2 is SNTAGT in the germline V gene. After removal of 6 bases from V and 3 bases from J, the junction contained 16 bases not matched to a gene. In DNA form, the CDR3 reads TGTGCCAGCAGCCAGTGGCGGCACGGGGGGGCAAACTACGAGCAGTACTTC. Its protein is CASSQWRHGGANYEQYF.

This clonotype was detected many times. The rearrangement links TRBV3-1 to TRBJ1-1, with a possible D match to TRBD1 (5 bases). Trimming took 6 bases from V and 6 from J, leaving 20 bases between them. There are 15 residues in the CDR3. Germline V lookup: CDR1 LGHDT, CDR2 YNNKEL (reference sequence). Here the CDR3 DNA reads TGTGCCAGCAGTAGACAGAGAGGGGATGGCGCTGAAGCTTTCTTT. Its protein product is CASSRQRGDGAEAFF.

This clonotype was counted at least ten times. CDR3 bases: TGTGCCAGCCGGGACGGGTCGCGAGTTTCAGGAAACACCATATATTTT. It specifies CASRDGSRVSGNTIYF. The chain is built from TRBV12-3 or TRBV12-4 and TRBJ1-3, with D perhaps matching TRBD1 (5 bases). The germline V and J ends were trimmed by 8 bases and 4 bases, with 21 bases remaining between them. The CDR3 is made up of 16 amino acids.

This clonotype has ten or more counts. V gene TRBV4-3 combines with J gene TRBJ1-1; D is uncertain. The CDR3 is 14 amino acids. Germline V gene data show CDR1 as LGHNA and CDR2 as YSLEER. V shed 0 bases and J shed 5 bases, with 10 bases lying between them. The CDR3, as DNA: TGCGCCAGCAGCCAAGATCTGGGTTCGACTGAAGCTTTCTTT. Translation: CASSQDLGSTEAFF.

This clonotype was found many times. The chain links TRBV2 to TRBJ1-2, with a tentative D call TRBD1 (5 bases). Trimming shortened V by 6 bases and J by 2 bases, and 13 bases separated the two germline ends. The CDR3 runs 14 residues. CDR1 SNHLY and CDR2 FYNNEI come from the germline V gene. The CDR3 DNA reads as TGTGCCAGCAGAAGACAGCCGAAAAACTATGGCTACACCTTC. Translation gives CASRRQPKNYGYTF.

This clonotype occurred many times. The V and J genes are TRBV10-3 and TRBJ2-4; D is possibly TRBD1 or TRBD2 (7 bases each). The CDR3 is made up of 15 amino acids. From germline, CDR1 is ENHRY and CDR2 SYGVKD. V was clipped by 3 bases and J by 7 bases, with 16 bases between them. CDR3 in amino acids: CAISDLTGRGNIQYF. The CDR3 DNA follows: TGTGCCATCAGTGACTTGACAGGGAGGGGGAACATTCAGTACTTC.

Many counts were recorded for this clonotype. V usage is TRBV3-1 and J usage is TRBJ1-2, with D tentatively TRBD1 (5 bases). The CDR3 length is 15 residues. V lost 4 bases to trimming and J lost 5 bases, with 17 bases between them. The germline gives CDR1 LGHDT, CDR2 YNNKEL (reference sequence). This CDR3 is CASSPTGAVWYGYTF. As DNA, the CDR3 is TGTGCCAGCAGCCCGACCGGGGCCGTCTGGTATGGCTACACCTTC.

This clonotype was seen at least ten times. The CDR3 bases are TGTGCCAGCAGTTACATGTCGACTAGCGTAGATACGCAGTATTTT. Encoded protein: CASSYMSTSVDTQYF. This chain joins TRBV6-2 or TRBV6-3 and TRBJ2-3, with TRBD2 identical over 8 bases. This CDR3 spans 15 amino acids. The V gene's germline CDR1 is MNHEY and CDR2 SVGEGT. Trimming cost V 2 bases and J 5 bases; bases outside gene matches: 6.

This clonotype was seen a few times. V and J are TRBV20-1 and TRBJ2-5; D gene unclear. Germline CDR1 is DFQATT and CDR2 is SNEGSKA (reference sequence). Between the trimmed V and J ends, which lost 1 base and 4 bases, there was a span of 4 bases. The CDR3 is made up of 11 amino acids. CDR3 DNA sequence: TGCAGTGCTAGAGTGGTAGAGACCCAGTACTTC. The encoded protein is CSARVVETQYF.

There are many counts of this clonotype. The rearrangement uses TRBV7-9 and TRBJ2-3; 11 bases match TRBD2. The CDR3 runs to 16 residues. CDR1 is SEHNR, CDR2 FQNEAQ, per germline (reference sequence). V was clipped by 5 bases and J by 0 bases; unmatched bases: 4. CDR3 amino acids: CASSPRTSGSTDTQYF. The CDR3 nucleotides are TGTGCCAGCAGCCCCCGGACTAGCGGGAGCACAGATACGCAGTATTTT.

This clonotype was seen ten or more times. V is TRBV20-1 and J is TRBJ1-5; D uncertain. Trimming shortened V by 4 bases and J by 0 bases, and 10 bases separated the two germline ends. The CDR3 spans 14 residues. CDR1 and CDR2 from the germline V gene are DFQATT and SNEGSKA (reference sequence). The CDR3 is CSATRPLSNQPQHF. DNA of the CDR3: TGCAGTGCTACGCGTCCCCTTAGCAATCAGCCCCAGCATTTT.

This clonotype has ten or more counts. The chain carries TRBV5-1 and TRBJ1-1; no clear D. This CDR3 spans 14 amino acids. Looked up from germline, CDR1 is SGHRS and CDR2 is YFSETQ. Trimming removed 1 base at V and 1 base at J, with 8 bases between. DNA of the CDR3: TGCGCCAGCAGCTTGAGTCGGGGGAACACTGAAGCTTTCTTT. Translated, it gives CASSLSRGNTEAFF.